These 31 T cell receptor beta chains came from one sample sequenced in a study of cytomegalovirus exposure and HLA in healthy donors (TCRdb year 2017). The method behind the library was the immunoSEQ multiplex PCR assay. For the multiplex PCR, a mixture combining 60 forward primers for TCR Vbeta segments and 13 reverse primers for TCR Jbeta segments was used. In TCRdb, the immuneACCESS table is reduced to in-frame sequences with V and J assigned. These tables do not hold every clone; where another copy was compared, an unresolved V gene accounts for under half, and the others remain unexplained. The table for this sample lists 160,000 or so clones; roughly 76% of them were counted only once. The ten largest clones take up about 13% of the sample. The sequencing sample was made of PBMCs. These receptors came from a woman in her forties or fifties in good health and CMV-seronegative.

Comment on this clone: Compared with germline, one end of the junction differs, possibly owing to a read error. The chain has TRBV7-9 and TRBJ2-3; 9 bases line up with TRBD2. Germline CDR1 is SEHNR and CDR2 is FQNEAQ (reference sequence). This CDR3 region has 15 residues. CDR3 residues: CSSSPSGRSTDTQYF. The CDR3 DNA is TGTTCCAGCAGCCCCAGCGGGAGGAGCACAGATACGCAGTATTTT.

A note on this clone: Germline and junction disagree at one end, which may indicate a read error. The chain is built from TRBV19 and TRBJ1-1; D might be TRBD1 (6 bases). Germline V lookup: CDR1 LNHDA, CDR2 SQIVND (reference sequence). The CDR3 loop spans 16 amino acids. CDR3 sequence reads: CASRRAGDILKTEAFF. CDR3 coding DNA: TGTGCCAGTAGGCGGGCAGGGGATATCTTGAAGACTGAAGCTTTCTTT.

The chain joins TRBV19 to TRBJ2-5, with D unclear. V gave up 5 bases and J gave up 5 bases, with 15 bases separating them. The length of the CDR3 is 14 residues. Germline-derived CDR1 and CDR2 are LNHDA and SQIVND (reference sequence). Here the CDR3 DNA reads TGTGCCAGTAGTCCCTCGGGTAGGTGGGAGACCCAGTACTTC. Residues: CASSPSGRWETQYF.

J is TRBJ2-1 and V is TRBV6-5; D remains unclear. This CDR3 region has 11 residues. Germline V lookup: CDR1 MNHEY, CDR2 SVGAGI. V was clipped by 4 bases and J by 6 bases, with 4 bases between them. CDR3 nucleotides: TGTGCCAGCAGTTCCATCAATGAGCAGTTCTTC. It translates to CASSSINEQFF.

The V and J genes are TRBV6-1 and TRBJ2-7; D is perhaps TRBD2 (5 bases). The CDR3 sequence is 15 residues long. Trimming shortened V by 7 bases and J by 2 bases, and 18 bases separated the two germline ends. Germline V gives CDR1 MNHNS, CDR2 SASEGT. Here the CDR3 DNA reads TGTGCCAGCACCCGCCAAAACGGGAACCCCTACGAGCAGTACTTC. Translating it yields CASTRQNGNPYEQYF.

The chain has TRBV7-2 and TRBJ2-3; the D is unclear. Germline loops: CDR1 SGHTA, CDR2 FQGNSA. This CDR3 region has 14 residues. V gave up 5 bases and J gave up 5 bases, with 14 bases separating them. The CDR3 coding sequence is TGTGCCAGCAGCGTGGAGTCGATGGGAGATACGCAGTATTTT. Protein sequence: CASSVESMGDTQYF.

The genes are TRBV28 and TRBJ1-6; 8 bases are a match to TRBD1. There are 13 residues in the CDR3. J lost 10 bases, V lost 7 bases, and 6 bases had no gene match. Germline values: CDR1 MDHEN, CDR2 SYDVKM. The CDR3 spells CASTGTGRSPLHF. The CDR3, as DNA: TGTGCCAGCACCGGGACAGGTCGGTCACCCCTCCACTTT. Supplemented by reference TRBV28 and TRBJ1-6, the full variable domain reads DVKVTQSSRYLVKRTGEKVFLECVQDMDHENMFWYRQDPGLGLRLIYFSYDVKMKEKGDIPEGYSVSREKKERFSLILESASTNQTSMYLCASTGTGRSPLHFGNGTRLTVT.

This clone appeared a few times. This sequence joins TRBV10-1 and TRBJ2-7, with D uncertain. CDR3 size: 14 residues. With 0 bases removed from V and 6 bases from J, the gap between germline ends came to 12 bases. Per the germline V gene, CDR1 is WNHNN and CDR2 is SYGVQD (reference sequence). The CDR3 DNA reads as TGCGCCAGCAGTGAGTCATGCACCCTCGGCGAGCAGTACTTC. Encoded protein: CASSESCTLGEQYF.

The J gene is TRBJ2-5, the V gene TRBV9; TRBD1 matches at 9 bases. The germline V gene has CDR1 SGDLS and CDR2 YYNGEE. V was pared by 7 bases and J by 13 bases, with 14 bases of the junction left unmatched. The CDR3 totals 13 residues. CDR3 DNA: TGTGCCAGCGGAGCGGGACAGGGCTATCCCACGTACTTC. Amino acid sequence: CASGAGQGYPTYF.

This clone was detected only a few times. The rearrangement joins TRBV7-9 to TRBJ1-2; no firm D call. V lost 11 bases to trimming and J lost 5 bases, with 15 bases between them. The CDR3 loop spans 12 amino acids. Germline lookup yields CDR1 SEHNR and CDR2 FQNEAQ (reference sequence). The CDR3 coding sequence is TGTGCCCCGGGTCGGTTGCCATATGGCTACACCTTC. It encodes CAPGRLPYGYTF. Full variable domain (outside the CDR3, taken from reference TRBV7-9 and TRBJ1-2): DTGVSQNPRHKITKRGQNVTFRCDPISEHNRLYWYRQTLGQGPEFLTYFQNEAQLEKSRLLSDRFSAERPKGSFSTLEIQRTEQGDSAMYLCAPGRLPYGYTFGSGTRLTVV.

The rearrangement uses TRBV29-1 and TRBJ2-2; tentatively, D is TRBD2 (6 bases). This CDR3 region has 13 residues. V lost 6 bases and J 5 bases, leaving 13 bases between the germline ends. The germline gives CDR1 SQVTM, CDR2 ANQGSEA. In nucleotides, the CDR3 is TGCAGCGTGTCGGGAGCAAGAACCGGGGAGCTGTTTTTT. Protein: CSVSGARTGELFF.

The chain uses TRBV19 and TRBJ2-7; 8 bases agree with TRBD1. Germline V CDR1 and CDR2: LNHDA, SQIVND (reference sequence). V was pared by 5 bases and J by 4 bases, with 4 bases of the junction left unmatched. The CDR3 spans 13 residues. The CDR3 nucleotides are TGTGCCAGTAGTTATCAGGGGGCTTACGAGCAGTACTTC. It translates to CASSYQGAYEQYF.

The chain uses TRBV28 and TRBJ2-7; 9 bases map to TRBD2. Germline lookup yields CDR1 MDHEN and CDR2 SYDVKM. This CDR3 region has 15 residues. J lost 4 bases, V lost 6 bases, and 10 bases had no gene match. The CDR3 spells CASRPLLAGLYEQYF. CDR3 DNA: TGTGCCAGCAGGCCACTACTAGCGGGCTTATACGAGCAGTACTTC. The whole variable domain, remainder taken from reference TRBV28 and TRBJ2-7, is DVKVTQSSRYLVKRTGEKVFLECVQDMDHENMFWYRQDPGLGLRLIYFSYDVKMKEKGDIPEGYSVSREKKERFSLILESASTNQTSMYLCASRPLLAGLYEQYFGPGTRLTVT.

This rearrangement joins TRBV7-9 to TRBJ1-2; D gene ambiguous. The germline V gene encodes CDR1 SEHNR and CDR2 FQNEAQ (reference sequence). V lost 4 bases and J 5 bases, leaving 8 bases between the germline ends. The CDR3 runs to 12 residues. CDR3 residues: CASSWGAYGYTF. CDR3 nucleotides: TGTGCCAGCAGCTGGGGAGCTTATGGCTACACCTTC.

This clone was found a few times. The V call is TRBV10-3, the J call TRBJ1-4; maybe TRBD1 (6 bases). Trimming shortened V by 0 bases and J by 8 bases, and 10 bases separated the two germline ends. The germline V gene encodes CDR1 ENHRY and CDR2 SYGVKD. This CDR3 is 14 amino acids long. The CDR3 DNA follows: TGTGCCATCAGTGAGTCGCAGGGGAAGGAAAAACTGTTTTTT. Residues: CAISESQGKEKLFF.

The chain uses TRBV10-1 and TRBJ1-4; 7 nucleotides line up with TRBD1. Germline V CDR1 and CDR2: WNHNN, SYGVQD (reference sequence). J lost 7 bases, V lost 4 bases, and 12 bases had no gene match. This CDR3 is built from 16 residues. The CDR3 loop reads CASSALIDRVSEKLFF. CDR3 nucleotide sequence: TGCGCCAGCAGTGCCCTTATTGACAGGGTGAGTGAAAAACTGTTTTTT.

Here the CDR3 reads CASSSRRGREVGTQYF. The CDR3 bases are TGTGCCAGCAGCTCCCGCCGAGGGCGGGAGGTTGGGACCCAGTACTTC. This sequence joins TRBV7-2 and TRBJ2-5; the match to TRBD2 covers 8 bases. The V segment lost 4 bases and the J segment 7 bases; nucleotides outside the gene matches: 14. The CDR3 runs to 16 residues. CDR1 is SGHTA and CDR2 is FQGNSA in the germline V gene.

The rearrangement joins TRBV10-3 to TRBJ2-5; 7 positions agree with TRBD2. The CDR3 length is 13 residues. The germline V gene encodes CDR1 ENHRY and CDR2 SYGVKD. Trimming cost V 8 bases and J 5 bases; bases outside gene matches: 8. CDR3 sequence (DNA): TGTGCCATCGGGTTAGCGGGTGTTGAGACCCAGTACTTC. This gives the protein CAIGLAGVETQYF.

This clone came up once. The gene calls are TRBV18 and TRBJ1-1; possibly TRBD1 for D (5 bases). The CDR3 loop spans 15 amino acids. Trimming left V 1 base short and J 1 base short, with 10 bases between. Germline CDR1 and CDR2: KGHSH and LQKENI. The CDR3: CASSPLAGSNTEAFF. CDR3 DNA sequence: TGTGCCAGCTCACCACTTGCAGGGTCGAACACTGAAGCTTTCTTT.

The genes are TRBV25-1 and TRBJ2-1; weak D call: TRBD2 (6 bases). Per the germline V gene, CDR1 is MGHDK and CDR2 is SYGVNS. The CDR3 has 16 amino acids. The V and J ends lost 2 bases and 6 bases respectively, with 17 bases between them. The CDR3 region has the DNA TGTGCCAGCAGTGAAACCGCCCTAGCGACGCGCAATGAGCAGTTCTTC. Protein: CASSETALATRNEQFF.

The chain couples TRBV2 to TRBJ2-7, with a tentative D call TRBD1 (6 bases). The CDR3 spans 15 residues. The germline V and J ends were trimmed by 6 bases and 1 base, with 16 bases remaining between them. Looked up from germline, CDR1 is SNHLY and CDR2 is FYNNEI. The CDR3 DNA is TGTGCCAGCAGCGCAACAGGGAAAAAGTCCTACGAGCAGTACTTC. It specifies CASSATGKKSYEQYF.

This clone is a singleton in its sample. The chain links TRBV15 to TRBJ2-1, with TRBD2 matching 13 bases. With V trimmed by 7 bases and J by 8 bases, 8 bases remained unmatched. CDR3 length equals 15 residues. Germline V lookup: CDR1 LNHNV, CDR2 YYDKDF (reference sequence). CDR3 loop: CATTALAGGTDEQFF. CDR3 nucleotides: TGTGCCACCACCGCACTAGCGGGGGGGACCGATGAGCAGTTCTTC. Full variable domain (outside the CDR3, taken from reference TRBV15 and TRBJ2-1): DAMVIQNPRYQVTQFGKPVTLSCSQTLNHNVMYWYQQKSSQAPKLLFHYYDKDFNNEADTPDNFQSRRPNTSFCFLDIRSPGLGDTAMYLCATTALAGGTDEQFFGPGTRLTVL.

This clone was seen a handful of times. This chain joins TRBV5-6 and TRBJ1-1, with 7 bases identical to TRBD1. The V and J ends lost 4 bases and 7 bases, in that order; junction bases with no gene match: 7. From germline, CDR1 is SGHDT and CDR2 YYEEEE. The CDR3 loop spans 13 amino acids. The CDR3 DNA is TGTGCCAGCAGCCCGGACAGGACTTATGAAGCTTTCTTT. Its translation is CASSPDRTYEAFF.

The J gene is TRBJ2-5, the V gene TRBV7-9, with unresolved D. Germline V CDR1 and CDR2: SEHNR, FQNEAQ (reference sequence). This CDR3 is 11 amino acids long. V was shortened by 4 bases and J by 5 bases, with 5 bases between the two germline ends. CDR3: CASSSLETQYF. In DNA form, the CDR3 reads TGTGCCAGCAGCTCACTCGAGACCCAGTACTTC.

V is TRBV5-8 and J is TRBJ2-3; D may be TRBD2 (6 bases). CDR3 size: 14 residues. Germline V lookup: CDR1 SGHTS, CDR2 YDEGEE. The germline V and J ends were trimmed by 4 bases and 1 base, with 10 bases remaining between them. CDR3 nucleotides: TGTGCCAGCAGCCCGGGGACTGGCACAGATACGCAGTATTTT. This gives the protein CASSPGTGTDTQYF.

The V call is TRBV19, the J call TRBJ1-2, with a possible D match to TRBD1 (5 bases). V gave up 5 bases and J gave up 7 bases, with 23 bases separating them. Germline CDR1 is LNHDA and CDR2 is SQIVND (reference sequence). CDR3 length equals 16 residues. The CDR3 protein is CASSPASTVAAGGYTF. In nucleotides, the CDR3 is TGTGCCAGTAGTCCCGCCTCGACAGTCGCGGCCGGTGGCTACACCTTC.

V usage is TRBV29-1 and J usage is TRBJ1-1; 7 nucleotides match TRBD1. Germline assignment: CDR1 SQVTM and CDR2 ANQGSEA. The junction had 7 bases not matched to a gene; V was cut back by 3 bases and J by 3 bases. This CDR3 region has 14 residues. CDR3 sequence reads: CSVDGDSGYTEAFF. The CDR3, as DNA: TGCAGCGTTGATGGGGACAGTGGGTACACTGAAGCTTTCTTT.

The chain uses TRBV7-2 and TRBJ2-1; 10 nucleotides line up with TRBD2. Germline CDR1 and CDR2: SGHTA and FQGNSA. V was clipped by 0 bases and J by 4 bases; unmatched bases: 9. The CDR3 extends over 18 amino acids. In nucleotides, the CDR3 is TGTGCCAGCAGCTTAGCTCGGGCTAGCGGGGGCTATTACAATGAGCAGTTCTTC. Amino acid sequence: CASSLARASGGYYNEQFF.

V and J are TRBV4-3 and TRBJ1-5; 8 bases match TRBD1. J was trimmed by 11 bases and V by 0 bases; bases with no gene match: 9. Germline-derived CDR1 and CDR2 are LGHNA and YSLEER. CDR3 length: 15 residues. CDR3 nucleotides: TGCGCCAGCAGCCAAGATCGAGCAGGGGGCACGGCCCAGCATTTT. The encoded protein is CASSQDRAGGTAQHF.

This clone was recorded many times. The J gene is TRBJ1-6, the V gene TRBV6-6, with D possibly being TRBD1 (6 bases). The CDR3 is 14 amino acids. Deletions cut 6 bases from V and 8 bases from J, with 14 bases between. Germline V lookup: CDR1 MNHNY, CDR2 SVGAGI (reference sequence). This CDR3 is CASRPGQQDSPLHF. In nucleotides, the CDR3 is TGTGCCAGCAGGCCCGGACAGCAGGATTCACCCCTCCACTTT.

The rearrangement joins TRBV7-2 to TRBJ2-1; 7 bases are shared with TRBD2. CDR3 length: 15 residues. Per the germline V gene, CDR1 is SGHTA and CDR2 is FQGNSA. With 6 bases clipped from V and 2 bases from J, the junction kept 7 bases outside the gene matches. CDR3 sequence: CASRSGEGTYNEQFF. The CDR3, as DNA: TGTGCCAGCAGGTCGGGGGAGGGAACCTACAATGAGCAGTTCTTC.